This T cell receptor (beta chain) was identified in a study of shared clonotypes between healthy human individuals. Germline values: CDR1 DFQATT, CDR2 SNEGSKA (reference sequence). This CDR3 has 11 amino acids. J gave up 6 bases and V 5 bases, and 2 bases lay outside the gene matches. Roughly 200 ng DNA, about 33,000 T cell genomes, went into each sorted-subset replicate PCR. Repertoires were generated with immunoSEQ multiplex PCR, while TCRdb's copy carries only in-frame clones and drops some. This sample has over 700,000 clones; approximately 72% occur once, and the top ten carry more than 1.5%. Sequencing used memory CD4+ T cells sorted from blood. Sample subset: CD45RA-negative fraction. V and J are TRBV20-1 and TRBJ2-7; 9 nucleotides line up with TRBD1. The sequence was obtained from a woman in her thirties in good health. The CDR3 reads CSADRGTEQYF. CDR3 DNA sequence: TGCAGTGCTGACAGGGGGACCGAGCAGTACTTC.